This entry concerns a single TCR beta chain. Its target is unknown. The data were taken from a study of response to subunit inactivated influenza vaccine. Findings and caveats of the study: New T cells are recruited in small numbers by each seasonal influenza vaccination, according to the authors' suggestion.

This CDR3 has 13 residues. Trimming shortened V by 1 base and J by 10 bases, and 11 bases separated the two germline ends. The V gene's germline CDR1 is LGHNA and CDR2 YSLEER. Each CDR3 protein gets one entry after TCRdb re-called the RT-PCR reads with MiXCR. The sample has about 780,000 distinct CDR3 sequences, less than 20% seen once. The source of this sequence is a middle-aged man who received an inactivated influenza vaccine. The sample consisted of PBMCs from blood, taken 5 days after vaccination. The chain links TRBV4-3 to TRBJ2-1; D uncertain. Here the CDR3 reads CASSQGASTEQFF. The CDR3, as DNA: TGCGCCAGCAGCCAAGGAGCTAGTACAGAGCAGTTCTTC.